Each of the 22 T cell receptor beta chains below was sequenced from the same sample in a study of T cell repertoires in cytomegalovirus infection (dated by TCRdb to about 2019). The run used an Illumina HiSeq 1500. TCRdb reanalyzed the raw reads on its own, using fastp at Q25 for trimming and MiXCR for clone calling, and kept in-frame beta chains. Rows are combined by CDR3 protein, so each entry shows the most common genes and DNA. The sample table contains about 150,000 distinct CDR3 sequences; only one count was recorded for around 24% of them. The ten biggest clones cover over 9.5% of the sample. Specimen: PBMCs. The receptors originated from a human donor in good health (CMV status not recorded). Some clones in this sample may be carry-over from other donors' samples.

This clonotype has only a few counts. The chain employs TRBV6-6 and TRBJ2-2, with 10 bases fitting TRBD2. The CDR3 consists of 17 residues. Trimming took 4 bases from V and 5 from J; bases not matched to a gene: 10. Germline CDR1 is MNHNY and CDR2 is SVGAGI (reference sequence). As DNA, the CDR3 is TGTGCCAGCAGTTTCGTGCTAGCGGGAGTAGGGACCGGGGAGCTGTTTTTT. This encodes CASSFVLAGVGTGELFF.

This clonotype was observed at least ten times. The chain recombines TRBV7-2 with TRBJ1-6; D is uncertain. V was shortened by 2 bases and J by 9 bases, with 11 bases between the two germline ends. The V gene's germline CDR1 is SGHTA and CDR2 FQGNSA. The CDR3 has 14 amino acids. DNA for the CDR3: TGTGCCAGCAGCTTAAGGCAGAGAGGTTCACCCCTCCACTTT. Encoded protein: CASSLRQRGSPLHF.

This rearrangement joins TRBV6-6 to TRBJ1-1; D remains ambiguous. The CDR3 is 9 amino acids. The V end lost 2 bases, the J end lost 11 bases, and 3 bases lay between the germline ends. The germline CDR1 and CDR2 sequences are MNHNY and SVGAGI (reference sequence). The CDR3 loop is CASSYGAFF. CDR3 coding DNA: TGTGCCAGCAGTTACGGGGCTTTCTTT.

As DNA, the CDR3 is TGTGCCAGCAATAGCGGGGGGACCTACGAGCAGTACTTC. Its translation: CASNSGGTYEQYF. The chain recombines TRBV2 with TRBJ2-7; 10 positions match TRBD2. With V trimmed by 7 bases and J by 2 bases, 2 bases remained unmatched. Germline V CDR1 and CDR2: SNHLY, FYNNEI. This CDR3 is 13 amino acids long.

The sample holds a few counts of this clonotype. The chain uses TRBV20-1 and TRBJ2-5; 8 bases line up with TRBD1. V lost 6 bases and J lost 5; bases outside the gene matches: 11. CDR1 DFQATT and CDR2 SNEGSKA come from the germline V gene (reference sequence). The CDR3 contains 14 residues. The CDR3 DNA is TGCAGTGCATTCGACACACAGGGGGTGGAGACCCAGTACTTC. This codes for CSAFDTQGVETQYF.

This chain joins TRBV7-2 and TRBJ1-3, with TRBD1 matching 8 bases. V shed 3 bases, J shed 8 bases, and the junction held 6 bases outside the gene matches. Per the germline V gene, CDR1 is SGHTA and CDR2 is FQGNSA. The CDR3 length is 14 residues. CDR3 in DNA: TGTGCCAGCAGCTTTGTTGGACAGGGTTACACCATATATTTT. This gives the protein CASSFVGQGYTIYF.

This chain links TRBV6-8 with TRBJ1-6; TRBD1 matches at 7 bases. Germline V gene lookup returns CDR1 MNHGY and CDR2 SAAAGT. This CDR3 is 19 amino acids long. Trimming removed 0 bases from V and 0 bases from J; junction bases left unmatched: 8. The CDR3 is CASSYSSWGQSSYNSPLHF. The CDR3 region has the DNA TGTGCCAGCAGTTACTCCTCGTGGGGACAGAGCTCCTATAATTCACCCCTCCACTTT.

This chain links TRBV2 with TRBJ2-1; 7 bases match TRBD2. Per the germline V gene, CDR1 is SNHLY and CDR2 is FYNNEI. With 6 bases clipped from V and 5 bases from J, the junction kept 10 bases outside the gene matches. The CDR3 extends over 15 amino acids. The CDR3 DNA follows: TGTGCCAGCAGAGCCACTCGACTAGCAAACAATGAGCAGTTCTTC. This codes for CASRATRLANNEQFF.

The chain couples TRBV4-2 to TRBJ2-3; TRBD2 is a possible D gene (6 bases). The V end lost 0 bases, the J end lost 7 bases, and 17 bases lay between the germline ends. The CDR3 totals 16 residues. The germline CDR1 and CDR2 sequences are LGHNA and YNFKEQ. The CDR3 DNA follows: TGTGCCAGCAGCCAAGATGCTAGCGTCACAGGCTATACGCAGTATTTT. Translating gives CASSQDASVTGYTQYF.

J is TRBJ1-1 and V is TRBV20-1; 9 bases are a match to TRBD1. The CDR3 totals 14 residues. Germline V gives CDR1 DFQATT, CDR2 SNEGSKA (reference sequence). The V gene end was trimmed by 6 bases and the J gene end by 2 bases; junction bases not matched to a gene: 7. The CDR3 bases are TGCAGTGCCACCCCGGGACAGGGCAACACTGAAGCTTTCTTT. This translates into CSATPGQGNTEAFF.

V gene TRBV12-3 or TRBV12-4 combines with J gene TRBJ1-2; 8 bases are a match to TRBD1. The CDR3 extends over 13 amino acids. The trim removed 3 bases at V and 4 bases at J, leaving 1 base unmatched. CDR3 in DNA: TGTGCCAGCAGTTTGGACAGGGTCTATGGCTACACCTTC. The encoded protein is CASSLDRVYGYTF.

The J gene is TRBJ2-1, the V gene TRBV20-1, with 8 bases identical to TRBD2. V lost 1 base and J lost 6; bases outside the gene matches: 11. The CDR3 is made up of 16 amino acids. CDR1 and CDR2 from the germline V gene are DFQATT and SNEGSKA (reference sequence). This CDR3 is CSARGGLGREGNEQFF. The CDR3 DNA reads TGCAGTGCTAGAGGGGGGTTGGGACGGGAGGGCAATGAGCAGTTCTTC.

The genes are TRBV19 and TRBJ1-5; 9 nucleotides align to TRBD1. The CDR3 runs to 17 residues. The germline V gene has CDR1 LNHDA and CDR2 SQIVND (reference sequence). V dropped 5 bases and J dropped 2; count of bases not matched to a gene: 10. In DNA, the CDR3 is TGTGCCAGTAGTCCCCTACCCGACAGGGGGGGCAATCAGCCCCAGCATTTT. Its translation is CASSPLPDRGGNQPQHF. The whole variable domain, remainder taken from reference TRBV19 and TRBJ1-5, is DGGITQSPKYLFRKEGQNVTLSCEQNLNHDAMYWYRQDPGQGLRLIYYSQIVNDFQKGDIAEGYSVSREKKESFPLTVTSAQKNPTAFYLCASSPLPDRGGNQPQHFGDGTRLSIL.

This clonotype has just a few counts. The chain uses TRBV12-3 or TRBV12-4 and TRBJ1-2; TRBD1 agrees at 8 bases. The CDR3 length is 13 residues. V lost 6 bases to trimming and J lost 7 bases; unmatched junction nucleotides: 7. The CDR3 DNA is TGTGCCAGCAGCCTCAGGGGGCGAATTGGCTACACCTTC. Translation gives CASSLRGRIGYTF.

There are many counts of this clonotype. The rearrangement joins TRBV7-2 to TRBJ2-4; 8 nucleotides line up with TRBD2. V lost 2 bases and J lost 0; bases outside the gene matches: 3. The CDR3 contains 16 residues. Germline V gene sequence: CDR1 SGHTA, CDR2 FQGNSA. CDR3 residues: CASSLSGGVAKNIQYF. In DNA, the CDR3 is TGTGCCAGCAGCTTAAGCGGGGGAGTAGCCAAAAACATTCAGTACTTC.

This clonotype appeared many times. The gene calls are TRBV7-2 and TRBJ2-3; 8 positions match TRBD1. V shed 3 bases and J 6 bases; nucleotides not matched to a gene: 5. CDR3 size: 14 residues. CDR1 is SGHTA and CDR2 is FQGNSA in the germline V gene. CDR3 bases: TGTGCCAGCAGCTTCCGGACAGGGATCGATACGCAGTATTTT. Its protein product is CASSFRTGIDTQYF.

A single count supports this clonotype. This may come from a read error, since a much larger clone is one base off. The J gene is TRBJ1-1, the V gene TRBV29-1; D gene ambiguous. Germline CDR1 is SQVTM and CDR2 is ANQGSEA. The CDR3 sequence is 13 residues long. Here the CDR3 reads CSVGRGLNIEAFF. CDR3 in DNA: TGCAGCGTTGGCAGAGGGTTGAACATTGAAGCTTTCTTT.

The chain couples TRBV20-1 to TRBJ1-1, with TRBD1 identical over 7 bases. This CDR3 comprises 12 residues. J was trimmed by 4 bases and V by 5 bases; bases with no gene match: 4. From germline, CDR1 is DFQATT and CDR2 SNEGSKA (reference sequence). The CDR3 protein is CSAPTGSTEAFF. The CDR3 region has the DNA TGCAGTGCTCCGACAGGGTCCACTGAAGCTTTCTTT.

The chain joins TRBV30 to TRBJ1-5; TRBD1 is a possible D gene (6 bases). There are 13 residues in the CDR3. Trimming removed 0 bases at V and 4 bases at J, with 7 bases between. Looked up from germline, CDR1 is GTSNPN and CDR2 is SVGIG (reference sequence). The DNA of the CDR3 is TGTGCCTGGAGTGTACAGGGAAATCAGCCCCAGCATTTT. Translation: CAWSVQGNQPQHF.

Concerning this clonotype: The junction and the germline gene differ at one end; a read error may be behind it. The V gene is TRBV20-1, the J gene TRBJ2-3, with D unclear. CDR1 and CDR2 from the germline V gene are DFQATT and SNEGSKA (reference sequence). The CDR3 is 15 amino acids. The CDR3 DNA reads as TGCAGTGCTCCCCCGGCACGCAGGTCCACACATACGCAGTATTTT. It yields the protein CSAPPARRSTHTQYF.

The chain is built from TRBV29-1 and TRBJ2-5, with D possibly TRBD1 on 5 matching bases. Germline assignment: CDR1 SQVTM and CDR2 ANQGSEA. The CDR3 consists of 13 residues. The ends were cut back, 4 bases at V and 7 bases at J, with 16 bases in the middle. CDR3 sequence reads: CSVVGQGMSTQYF. DNA for the CDR3: TGCAGCGTTGTAGGTCAGGGAATGTCGACCCAGTACTTC.

This clonotype has a handful of counts. J is TRBJ2-1 and V is TRBV12-3 or TRBV12-4; the D is unclear. V was pared by 5 bases and J by 0 bases, with 17 bases between. CDR3 size: 17 residues. CDR3: CASSPPTRLLSYNEQFF. In DNA, the CDR3 is TGTGCCAGCAGTCCCCCAACACGACTCCTCTCCTACAATGAGCAGTTCTTC.